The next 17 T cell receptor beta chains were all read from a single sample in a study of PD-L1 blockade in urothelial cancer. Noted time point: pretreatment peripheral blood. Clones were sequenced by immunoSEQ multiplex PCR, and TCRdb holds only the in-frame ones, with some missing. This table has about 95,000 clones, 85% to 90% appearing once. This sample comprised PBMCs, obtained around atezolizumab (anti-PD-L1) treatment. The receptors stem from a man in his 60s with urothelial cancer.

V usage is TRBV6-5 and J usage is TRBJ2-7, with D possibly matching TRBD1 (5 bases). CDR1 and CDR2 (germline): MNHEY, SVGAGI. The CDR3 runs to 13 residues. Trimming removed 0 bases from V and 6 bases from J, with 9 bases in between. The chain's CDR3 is CASSYSIRGEQYF. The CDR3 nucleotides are TGTGCCAGCAGTTACTCGATTAGGGGCGAGCAGTACTTC.

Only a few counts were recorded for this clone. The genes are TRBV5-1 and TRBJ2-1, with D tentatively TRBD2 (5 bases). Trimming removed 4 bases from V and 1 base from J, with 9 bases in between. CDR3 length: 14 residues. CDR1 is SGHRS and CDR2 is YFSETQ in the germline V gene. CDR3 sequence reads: CASSEGLSYNEQFF. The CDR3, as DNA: TGCGCCAGCAGCGAGGGATTATCCTACAATGAGCAGTTCTTC.

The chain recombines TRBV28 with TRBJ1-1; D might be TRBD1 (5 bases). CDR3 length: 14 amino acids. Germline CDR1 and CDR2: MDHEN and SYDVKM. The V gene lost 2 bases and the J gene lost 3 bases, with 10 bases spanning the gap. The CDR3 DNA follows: TGTGCCAGCAGTTTACGACAGACACACACTGAAGCTTTCTTT. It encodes CASSLRQTHTEAFF.

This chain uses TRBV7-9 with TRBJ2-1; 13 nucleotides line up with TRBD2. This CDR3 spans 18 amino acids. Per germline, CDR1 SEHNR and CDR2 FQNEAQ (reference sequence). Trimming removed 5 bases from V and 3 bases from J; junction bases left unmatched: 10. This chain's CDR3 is CASSRLAGGPKVYNEQFF. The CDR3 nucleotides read TGTGCCAGCAGCAGACTAGCGGGGGGTCCCAAGGTCTACAATGAGCAGTTCTTC.

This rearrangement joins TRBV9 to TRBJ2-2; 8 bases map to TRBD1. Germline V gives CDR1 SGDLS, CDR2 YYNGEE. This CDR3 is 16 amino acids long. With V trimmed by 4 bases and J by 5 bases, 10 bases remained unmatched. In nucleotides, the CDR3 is TGTGCCAGCAGCCGGGACCCAGGGGGCCAGACCGGGGAGCTGTTTTTT. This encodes CASSRDPGGQTGELFF.

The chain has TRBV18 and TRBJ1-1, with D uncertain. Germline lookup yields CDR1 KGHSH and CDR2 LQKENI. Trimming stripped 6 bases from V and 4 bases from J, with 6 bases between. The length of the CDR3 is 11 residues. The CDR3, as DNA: TGTGCCAGCTCCCTAGGCACTGAAGCTTTCTTT. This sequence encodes CASSLGTEAFF. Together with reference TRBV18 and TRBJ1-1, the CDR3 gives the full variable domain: NAGVMQNPRHLVRRRGQEARLRCSPMKGHSHVYWYRQLPEEGLKFMVYLQKENIIDESGMPKERFSAEFPKEGPSILRIQQVVRGDSAAYFCASSLGTEAFFGQGTRLTVV.

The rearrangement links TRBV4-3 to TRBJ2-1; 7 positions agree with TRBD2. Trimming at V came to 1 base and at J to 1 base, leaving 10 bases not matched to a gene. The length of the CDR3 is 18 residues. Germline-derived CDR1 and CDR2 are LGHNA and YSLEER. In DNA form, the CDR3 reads TGCGCCAGCAGCCAAGGGCTTGGCGGGAGAGATTCCTACAATGAGCAGTTCTTC. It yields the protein CASSQGLGGRDSYNEQFF.

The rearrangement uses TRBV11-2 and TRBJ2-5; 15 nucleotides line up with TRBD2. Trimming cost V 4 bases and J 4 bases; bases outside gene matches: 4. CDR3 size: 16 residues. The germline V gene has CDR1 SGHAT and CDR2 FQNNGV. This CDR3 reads CASSWTSGGARETQYF. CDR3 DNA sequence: TGTGCCAGCAGCTGGACTAGCGGGGGGGCACGAGAGACCCAGTACTTC.

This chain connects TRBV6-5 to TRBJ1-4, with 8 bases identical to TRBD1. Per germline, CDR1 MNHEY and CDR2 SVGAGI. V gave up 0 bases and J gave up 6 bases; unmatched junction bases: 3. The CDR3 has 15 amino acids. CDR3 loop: CASSYSYRGDEKLFF. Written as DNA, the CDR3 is TGTGCCAGCAGTTACTCATACAGGGGGGATGAAAAACTGTTTTTT.

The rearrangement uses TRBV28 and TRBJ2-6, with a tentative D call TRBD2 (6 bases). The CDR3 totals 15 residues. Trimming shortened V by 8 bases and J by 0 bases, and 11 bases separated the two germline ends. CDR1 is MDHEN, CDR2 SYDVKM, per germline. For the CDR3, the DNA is TGTGCCAGCGGTTACGGGGGCTCTGGGGCCAACGTCCTGACTTTC. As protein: CASGYGGSGANVLTF.

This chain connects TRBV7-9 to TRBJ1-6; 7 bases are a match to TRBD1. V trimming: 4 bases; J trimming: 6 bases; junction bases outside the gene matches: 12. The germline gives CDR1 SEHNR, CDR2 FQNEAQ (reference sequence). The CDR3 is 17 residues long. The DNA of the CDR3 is TGTGCCAGCAGCTCCCCTTCGGGACAGATCGGTAATTCACCCCTCCACTTT. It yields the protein CASSSPSGQIGNSPLHF.

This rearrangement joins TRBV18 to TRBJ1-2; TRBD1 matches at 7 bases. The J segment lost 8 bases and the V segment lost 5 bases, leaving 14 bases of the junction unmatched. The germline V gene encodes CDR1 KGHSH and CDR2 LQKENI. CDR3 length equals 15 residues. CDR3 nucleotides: TGTGCCAGCTCATATTCGGACAGGCCTGCCGGAGGCTACACCTTC. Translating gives CASSYSDRPAGGYTF.

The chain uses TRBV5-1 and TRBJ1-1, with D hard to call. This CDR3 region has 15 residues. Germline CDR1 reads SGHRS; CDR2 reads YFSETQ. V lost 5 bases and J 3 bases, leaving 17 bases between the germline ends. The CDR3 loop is CASRFGNLGDTEAFF. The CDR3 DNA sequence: TGCGCCAGCAGATTTGGTAACTTGGGAGACACTGAAGCTTTCTTT.

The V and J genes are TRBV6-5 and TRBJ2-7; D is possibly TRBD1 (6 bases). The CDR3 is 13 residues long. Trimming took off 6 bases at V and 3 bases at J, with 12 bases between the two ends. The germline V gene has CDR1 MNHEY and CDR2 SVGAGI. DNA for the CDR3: TGTGCCAGCAGGCAACAGGGTGGCTACGAGCAGTACTTC. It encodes CASRQQGGYEQYF.

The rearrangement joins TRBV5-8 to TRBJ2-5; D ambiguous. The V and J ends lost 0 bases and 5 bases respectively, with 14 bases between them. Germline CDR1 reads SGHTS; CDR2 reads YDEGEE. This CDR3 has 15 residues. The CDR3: CASSLADQARETQYF. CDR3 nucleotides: TGTGCCAGCAGCTTGGCCGATCAGGCACGTGAGACCCAGTACTTC.

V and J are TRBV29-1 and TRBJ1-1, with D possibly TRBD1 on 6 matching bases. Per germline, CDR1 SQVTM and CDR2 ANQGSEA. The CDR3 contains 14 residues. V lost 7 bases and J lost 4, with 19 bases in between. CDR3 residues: CSATQGRVGTEAFF. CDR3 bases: TGCAGCGCTACACAGGGAAGGGTTGGCACTGAAGCTTTCTTT.

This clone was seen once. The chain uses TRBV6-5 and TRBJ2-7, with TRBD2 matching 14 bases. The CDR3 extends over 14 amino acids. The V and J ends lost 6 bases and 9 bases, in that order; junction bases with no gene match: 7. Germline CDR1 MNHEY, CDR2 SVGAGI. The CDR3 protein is CASRSGTSGGGQYF. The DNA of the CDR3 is TGTGCCAGCAGGAGTGGGACTAGCGGGGGTGGGCAGTACTTC.